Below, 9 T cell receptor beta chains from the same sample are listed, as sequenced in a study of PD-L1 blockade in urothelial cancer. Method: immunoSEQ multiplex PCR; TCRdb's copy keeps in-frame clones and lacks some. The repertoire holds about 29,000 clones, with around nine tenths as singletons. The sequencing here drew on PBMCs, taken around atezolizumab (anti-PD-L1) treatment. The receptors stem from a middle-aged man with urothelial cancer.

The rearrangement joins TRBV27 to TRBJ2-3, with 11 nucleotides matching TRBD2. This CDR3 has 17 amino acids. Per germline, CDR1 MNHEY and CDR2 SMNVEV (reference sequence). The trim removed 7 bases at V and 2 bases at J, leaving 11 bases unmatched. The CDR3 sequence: CASKGASGRPNTDTQYF. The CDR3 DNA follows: TGTGCCAGCAAGGGGGCTAGCGGGAGGCCGAACACAGATACGCAGTATTTT.

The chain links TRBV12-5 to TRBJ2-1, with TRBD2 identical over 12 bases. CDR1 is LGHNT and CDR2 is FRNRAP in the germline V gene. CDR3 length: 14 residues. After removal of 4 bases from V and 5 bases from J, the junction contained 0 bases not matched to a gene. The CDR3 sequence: CASGSSGRDNEQFF. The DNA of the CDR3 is TGTGCTAGTGGTTCTAGCGGGAGGGACAATGAGCAGTTCTTC. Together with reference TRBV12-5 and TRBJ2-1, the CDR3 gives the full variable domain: DARVTQTPRHKVTEMGQEVTMRCQPILGHNTVFWYRQTMMQGLELLAYFRNRAPLDDSGMPKDRFSAEMPDATLATLKIQPSEPRDSAVYFCASGSSGRDNEQFFGPGTRLTVL.

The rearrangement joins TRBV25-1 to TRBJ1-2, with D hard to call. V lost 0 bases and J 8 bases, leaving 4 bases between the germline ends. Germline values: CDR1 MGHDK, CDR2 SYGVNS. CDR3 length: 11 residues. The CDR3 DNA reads TGTGCCAGCAGTGAATATGAGGGCTACACCTTC. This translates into CASSEYEGYTF.

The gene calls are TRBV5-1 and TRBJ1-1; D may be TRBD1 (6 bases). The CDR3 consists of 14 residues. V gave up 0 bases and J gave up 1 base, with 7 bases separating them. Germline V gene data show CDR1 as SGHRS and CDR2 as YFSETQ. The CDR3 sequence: CASSLETGNTEAFF. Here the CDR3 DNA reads TGCGCCAGCAGCTTGGAGACAGGGAACACTGAAGCTTTCTTT.

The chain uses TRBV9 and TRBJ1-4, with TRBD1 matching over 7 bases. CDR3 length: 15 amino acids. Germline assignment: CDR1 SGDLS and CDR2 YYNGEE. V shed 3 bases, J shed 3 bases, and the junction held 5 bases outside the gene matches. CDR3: CASSAHRGANEKLFF. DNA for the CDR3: TGTGCCAGCAGCGCACACAGGGGAGCTAATGAAAAACTGTTTTTT.

DNA for the CDR3: TGTGCCAGCAGTTTGAACCCCAGCCGACAGGGCGGCTCTGAAGCTTTCTTT. Its translation: CASSLNPSRQGGSEAFF. V usage is TRBV28 and J usage is TRBJ1-1, with TRBD1 matching over 7 bases. V lost 3 bases and J lost 6; bases outside the gene matches: 16. This CDR3 has 17 residues. CDR1 is MDHEN and CDR2 is SYDVKM in the germline V gene.

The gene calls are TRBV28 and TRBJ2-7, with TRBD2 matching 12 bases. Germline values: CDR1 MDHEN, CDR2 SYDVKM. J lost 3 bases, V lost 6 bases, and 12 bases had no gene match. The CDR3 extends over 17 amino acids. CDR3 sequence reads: CASSTGTSGPPFYEQYF. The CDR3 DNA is TGTGCCAGCAGCACCGGGACTAGCGGGCCTCCCTTCTACGAGCAGTACTTC.

The CDR3 reads CASSVSRGAGNEQFF. CDR3 DNA sequence: TGTGCCAGCAGCGTATCCCGGGGGGCGGGAAATGAGCAGTTCTTC. The V and J genes are TRBV9 and TRBJ2-1; tentatively, D is TRBD2 (7 bases). V lost 1 base, J lost 7 bases, and 15 bases lay in between. In germline, CDR1 is SGDLS, CDR2 YYNGEE. The CDR3 totals 15 residues.

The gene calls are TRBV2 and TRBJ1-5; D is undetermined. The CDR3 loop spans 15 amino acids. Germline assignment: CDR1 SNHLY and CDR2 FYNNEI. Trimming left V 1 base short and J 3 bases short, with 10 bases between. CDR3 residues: CASSEVGGFNQPQHF. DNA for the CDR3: TGTGCCAGCAGTGAAGTCGGAGGGTTCAATCAGCCCCAGCATTTT.